This passage covers 29 T cell receptor beta chains from one sample sequenced in a study of cytomegalovirus exposure and HLA in healthy donors. PCR used 60 Vbeta primers and 13 Jbeta primers. The repertoire was sequenced with immunoSEQ multiplex PCR; TCRdb's copy has only in-frame clones and lacks some. The sample shows just over 70,000 clones, about 67% of them seen only once. Sample: PBMCs. The receptors were sampled from a human donor in good health.

This chain joins TRBV15 and TRBJ1-3; D gene uncertain. Looked up from germline, CDR1 is LNHNV and CDR2 is YYDKDF (reference sequence). This CDR3 is 14 amino acids long. Trimming left V 5 bases short and J 0 bases short, with 8 bases between. The CDR3 DNA sequence: TGTGCCACCAGCGACGGGAGCTCTGGAAACACCATATATTTT. Translated: CATSDGSSGNTIYF.

V usage is TRBV5-1 and J usage is TRBJ1-1; TRBD1 is a possible D gene (5 bases). The CDR3 totals 16 residues. Trimming pared 4 bases from V and 0 bases from J, leaving 16 bases between. Per the germline V gene, CDR1 is SGHRS and CDR2 is YFSETQ. CDR3 residues: CASSPGGLRMNTEAFF. For the CDR3, the DNA is TGCGCCAGCAGCCCCGGGGGGTTGAGAATGAACACTGAAGCTTTCTTT.

The CDR3 sequence is CASSVLDSSSGNTIYF. The DNA for the CDR3 is TGTGCCAGCAGCGTGTTGGACAGCTCCTCTGGAAACACCATATATTTT. The genes are TRBV9 and TRBJ1-3, with D perhaps matching TRBD1 (6 bases). The V end lost 2 bases, the J end lost 0 bases, and 12 bases lay between the germline ends. Germline assignment: CDR1 SGDLS and CDR2 YYNGEE. CDR3 length equals 16 residues.

In this sample, this clone turned up a few times. The chain employs TRBV28 and TRBJ1-2; D gene uncertain. CDR1 is MDHEN, CDR2 SYDVKM, per germline. The CDR3 has 14 residues. V gave up 4 bases and J gave up 4 bases, with 13 bases separating them. The CDR3 region has the DNA TGTGCCAGCAGTTCCCAATGGGAGTTCTATGGCTACACCTTC. It codes for CASSSQWEFYGYTF.

The chain joins TRBV11-2 to TRBJ1-2, with 10 bases that match TRBD1. Losses at the gene ends were 5 bases for V and 3 bases for J; bases not matched to a gene: 3. The CDR3 sequence is 14 residues long. Germline assignment: CDR1 SGHAT and CDR2 FQNNGV. CDR3 protein: CASSRQGADYGYTF. CDR3 sequence (DNA): TGTGCCAGCAGCCGACAGGGGGCCGACTATGGCTACACCTTC.

In its sample, this clone was seen a few times. The chain carries TRBV7-9 and TRBJ1-5; 7 bases align to TRBD1. Per the germline V gene, CDR1 is SEHNR and CDR2 is FQNEAQ (reference sequence). The CDR3 length is 13 residues. V dropped 8 bases and J dropped 2; count of bases not matched to a gene: 3. The CDR3 region has the DNA TGTGCCAGCGGGCAGGGGGGCAATCAGCCCCAGCATTTT. Protein sequence: CASGQGGNQPQHF.

The J gene is TRBJ2-5, the V gene TRBV18, with TRBD2 as a possible D gene (5 bases). Trimming shortened V by 4 bases and J by 5 bases, and 11 bases separated the two germline ends. CDR1 is KGHSH, CDR2 LQKENI, per germline. This CDR3 has 13 amino acids. CDR3 bases: TGTGCCAGCTCACAGAGTAGCGTGGAGACCCAGTACTTC. Its translation: CASSQSSVETQYF.

This clone was seen once. The chain employs TRBV18 and TRBJ1-4; 9 bases are a match to TRBD1. Germline loops: CDR1 KGHSH, CDR2 LQKENI. The CDR3 loop spans 14 amino acids. Losses at the gene ends were 2 bases for V and 8 bases for J; bases not matched to a gene: 3. The CDR3 coding sequence is TGTGCCAGCTCACCAGGACAGGGGAGAGAAAAACTGTTTTTT. Translated: CASSPGQGREKLFF.

V gene TRBV11-2 combines with J gene TRBJ2-5; D possibly corresponds to TRBD1 (7 bases). The V and J ends lost 5 bases and 2 bases respectively, with 9 bases between them. CDR3 size: 13 residues. CDR1 SGHAT and CDR2 FQNNGV come from the germline V gene. The CDR3 reads CASSAGQQETQYF. In DNA, the CDR3 is TGTGCCAGCAGCGCGGGACAGCAAGAGACCCAGTACTTC.

The CDR3 region is CASSQGQGPTYEQYF. The CDR3 DNA is TGTGCCAGCTCACAGGGACAGGGGCCAACCTACGAGCAGTACTTC. This chain connects TRBV18 to TRBJ2-7; 10 nucleotides line up with TRBD1. With V trimmed by 4 bases and J by 2 bases, 5 bases remained unmatched. This CDR3 spans 15 amino acids. Looked up from germline, CDR1 is KGHSH and CDR2 is LQKENI.

The rearrangement uses TRBV5-5 and TRBJ2-5, with 12 bases aligning to TRBD2. The CDR3 loop spans 14 amino acids. Germline V gene data show CDR1 as SGHKS and CDR2 as YYEKEE (reference sequence). V shed 4 bases and J 4 bases; nucleotides not matched to a gene: 2. The CDR3 sequence is CASSTGLAGETQYF. CDR3 coding DNA: TGTGCCAGCAGCACGGGACTAGCGGGAGAGACCCAGTACTTC. The whole variable domain, remainder taken from reference TRBV5-5 and TRBJ2-5, is DAGVTQSPTHLIKTRGQQVTLRCSPISGHKSVSWYQQVLGQGPQFIFQYYEKEERGRGNFPDRFSARQFPNYSSELNVNALLLGDSALYLCASSTGLAGETQYFGPGTRLLVL.

CDR3 coding DNA: TGTGCCAGCAGCGTAGACGGGACACTCTCCTACGAGCAGTACTTC. It translates to CASSVDGTLSYEQYF. The chain joins TRBV9 to TRBJ2-7; D may be TRBD1 (6 bases). The CDR3 contains 15 residues. The germline CDR1 and CDR2 sequences are SGDLS and YYNGEE. Trimming removed 0 bases from V and 0 bases from J, with 10 bases in between. The complete variable domain, with remaining parts taken from reference TRBV9 and TRBJ2-7, reads DSGVTQTPKHLITATGQRVTLRCSPRSGDLSVYWYQQSLDQGLQFLIQYYNGEERAKGNILERFSAQQFPDLHSELNLSSLELGDSALYFCASSVDGTLSYEQYFGPGTRLTVT.

This clone is a singleton in its sample. The rearrangement uses TRBV29-1 and TRBJ2-7; 12 bases align to TRBD2. The CDR3 sequence is 13 residues long. V lost 6 bases, J lost 6 bases, and 6 bases stayed unmatched. CDR1 is SQVTM and CDR2 is ANQGSEA in the germline V gene. CDR3 nucleotides: TGCAGCGTCAGACTAGCGGGAGCCATCGAGCAGTACTTC. Residues: CSVRLAGAIEQYF.

V is TRBV9 and J is TRBJ2-5; 9 bases are a match to TRBD2. V lost 3 bases to trimming and J lost 2 bases; unmatched junction nucleotides: 5. The germline gives CDR1 SGDLS, CDR2 YYNGEE. The CDR3 is made up of 15 amino acids. CDR3 residues: CASSGSGREQETQYF. The CDR3 nucleotides read TGTGCCAGCAGCGGTAGCGGGAGAGAACAAGAGACCCAGTACTTC.

This clone was detected once. This chain uses TRBV19 with TRBJ1-5, with D tentatively TRBD1 (5 bases). V was trimmed by 6 bases and J by 6 bases, leaving 12 bases between them. The CDR3 spans 13 residues. Germline V gene lookup returns CDR1 LNHDA and CDR2 SQIVND (reference sequence). The CDR3 DNA is TGTGCCAGTAGCCCAGGGCAGGGTCAGCCCCAGCATTTT. Protein sequence: CASSPGQGQPQHF.

This clone was counted a single time. V usage is TRBV19 and J usage is TRBJ1-1, with D maybe TRBD1 (6 bases). Deletions cut 7 bases from V and 4 bases from J, with 16 bases between. From germline, CDR1 is LNHDA and CDR2 SQIVND (reference sequence). This CDR3 contains 14 residues. This CDR3 reads CASTNQGGGTEAFF. CDR3 nucleotide sequence: TGTGCCAGTACTAACCAGGGAGGGGGCACTGAAGCTTTCTTT.

This clone was recorded only once. This chain links TRBV19 with TRBJ1-4; possibly TRBD1 for D (5 bases). CDR1 and CDR2 from the germline V gene are LNHDA and SQIVND (reference sequence). V lost 5 bases and J lost 5, with 21 bases in between. The CDR3 is 17 residues long. CDR3 coding DNA: TGTGCCAGTAGTTCAAACGGAGGGGCCATAAGAAATGAAAAACTGTTTTTT. This sequence encodes CASSSNGGAIRNEKLFF. Looking up the rest from reference TRBV19 and TRBJ1-4 gives the full variable domain: DGGITQSPKYLFRKEGQNVTLSCEQNLNHDAMYWYRQDPGQGLRLIYYSQIVNDFQKGDIAEGYSVSREKKESFPLTVTSAQKNPTAFYLCASSSNGGAIRNEKLFFGSGTQLSVL.

The rearrangement uses TRBV6-1 and TRBJ1-5; 10 bases align to TRBD1. The CDR3 is 14 amino acids. With V trimmed by 8 bases and J by 4 bases, 5 bases remained unmatched. CDR1 MNHNS and CDR2 SASEGT come from the germline V gene. CDR3 residues: CASVWTGGNQPQHF. DNA for the CDR3: TGTGCCAGCGTATGGACAGGGGGAAATCAGCCCCAGCATTTT.

This chain joins TRBV21-1 and TRBJ1-2; TRBD1, as called in the table, went unchecked against the DNA. TRBV21-1 is a documented pseudogene. The CDR3 is made up of 14 amino acids. CDR3 nucleotide sequence: TGTGCCAGCAGCAAGGGGGCGTTCAACTATGGCTACACCTTC. Amino acid sequence: CASSKGAFNYGYTF.

This chain connects TRBV12-5 to TRBJ1-1, with no clear D. V lost 5 bases, J lost 5 bases, and 15 bases lay in between. This CDR3 comprises 14 residues. CDR1 LGHNT and CDR2 FRNRAP come from the germline V gene. Written as DNA, the CDR3 is TGTGCTAGTGGTAGGGAAGCAGGAGGAACTGAAGCTTTCTTT. Its translation: CASGREAGGTEAFF.

This chain joins TRBV20-1 and TRBJ2-5; TRBD2 might be the D (5 bases). CDR3 size: 11 residues. V lost 4 bases, J lost 7 bases, and 10 bases lay in between. CDR1 is DFQATT and CDR2 is SNEGSKA in the germline V gene (reference sequence). The CDR3 nucleotides are TGCAGTGCTACAGTAGGAGGGACCCAGTACTTC. Translated, it gives CSATVGGTQYF.

This clone showed up just a few times. The CDR3 bases are TGCGCCAGCAGCTTGGTAGGGGCTGGCAATCAGCCCCAGCATTTT. It encodes CASSLVGAGNQPQHF. The chain links TRBV5-1 to TRBJ1-5; weak D call: TRBD1 (5 bases). The CDR3 has 15 amino acids. Germline CDR1 and CDR2: SGHRS and YFSETQ. V was cut by 0 bases and J by 2 bases, with 9 bases left in between.

Only a few counts were recorded for this clone. The chain uses TRBV6-5 and TRBJ1-5, with D possibly being TRBD1 (5 bases). V lost 2 bases to trimming and J lost 4 bases, with 9 bases between them. Germline CDR1 reads MNHEY; CDR2 reads SVGAGI. The CDR3 consists of 14 residues. The chain's CDR3 is CASSYAPGNQPQHF. The CDR3 DNA reads TGTGCCAGCAGTTACGCCCCAGGGAATCAGCCCCAGCATTTT.

This chain links TRBV28 with TRBJ1-1, with 7 positions matching TRBD1. With V trimmed by 2 bases and J by 10 bases, 1 base remained unmatched. Germline lookup yields CDR1 MDHEN and CDR2 SYDVKM. The CDR3 sequence is 11 residues long. CDR3 sequence: CASSLNRGAFF. DNA of the CDR3: TGTGCCAGCAGTTTAAACAGGGGAGCTTTCTTT.

J is TRBJ1-1 and V is TRBV5-1; D remains unclear. V lost 4 bases and J lost 5, with 12 bases in between. Germline V CDR1 and CDR2: SGHRS, YFSETQ. The CDR3 runs to 13 residues. CDR3 in DNA: TGCGCCAGCAGCCCCGATCAGAGGACTGAAGCTTTCTTT. Translation gives CASSPDQRTEAFF.

This clone has just a few counts. CDR3 loop: CASSPDSTNTEAFF. The CDR3 coding sequence is TGTGCCAGCAGCCCGGACAGTACGAACACTGAAGCTTTCTTT. This rearrangement joins TRBV13 to TRBJ1-1; possible D gene TRBD1, 6 bases. Trimming stripped 5 bases from V and 1 base from J, with 11 bases between. The CDR3 has 14 amino acids. Looked up from germline, CDR1 is PRHDT and CDR2 is FYEKMQ (reference sequence). The whole variable domain, filled in from reference TRBV13 and TRBJ1-1, reads AAGVIQSPRHLIKEKRETATLKCYPIPRHDTVYWYQQGPGQDPQFLISFYEKMQSDKGSIPDRFSAQQFSDYHSELNMSSLELGDSALYFCASSPDSTNTEAFFGQGTRLTVV.

This chain joins TRBV6-6 and TRBJ1-2; 10 positions agree with TRBD1. V was pared by 10 bases and J by 7 bases, with 18 bases of the junction left unmatched. This CDR3 has 16 amino acids. Germline values: CDR1 MNHNY, CDR2 SVGAGI (reference sequence). This chain's CDR3 is CATQRPGTGVGRGYTF. In nucleotides, the CDR3 is TGTGCCACCCAAAGACCGGGGACAGGGGTTGGACGTGGCTACACCTTC.

The genes are TRBV19 and TRBJ1-5; 9 bases line up with TRBD1. CDR1 and CDR2 (germline): LNHDA, SQIVND (reference sequence). The CDR3 length is 17 residues. The V gene end was trimmed by 2 bases and the J gene end by 0 bases; junction bases not matched to a gene: 5. CDR3 sequence: CASSIRPTGGSNQPQHF. DNA of the CDR3: TGTGCCAGTAGTATAAGGCCGACAGGGGGTAGCAATCAGCCCCAGCATTTT.

The J gene is TRBJ1-5, the V gene TRBV28; unclear D gene. There are 14 residues in the CDR3. Trimming took 5 bases from V and 4 from J, leaving 12 bases between them. CDR1 MDHEN and CDR2 SYDVKM come from the germline V gene. The CDR3 region has the DNA TGTGCCAGCAGTCCCCACCTACGGAATCAGCCCCAGCATTTT. This codes for CASSPHLRNQPQHF.